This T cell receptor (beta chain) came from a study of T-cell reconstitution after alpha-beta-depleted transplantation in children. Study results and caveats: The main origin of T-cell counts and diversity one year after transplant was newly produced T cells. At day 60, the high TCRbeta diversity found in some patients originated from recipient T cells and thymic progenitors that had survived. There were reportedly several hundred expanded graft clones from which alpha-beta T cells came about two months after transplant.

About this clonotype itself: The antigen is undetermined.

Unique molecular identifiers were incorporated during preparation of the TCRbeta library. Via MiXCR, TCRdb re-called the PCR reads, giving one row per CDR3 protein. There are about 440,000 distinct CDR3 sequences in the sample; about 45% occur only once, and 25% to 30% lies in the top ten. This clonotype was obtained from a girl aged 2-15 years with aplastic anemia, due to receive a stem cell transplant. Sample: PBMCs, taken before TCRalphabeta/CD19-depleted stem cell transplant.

CDR3 bases: TGCGCCAGCAGCTTGGGGCAGGGGGCGAGGAACGAGCAGTACTTC. Translated: CASSLGQGARNEQYF. The rearrangement joins TRBV5-1 to TRBJ2-7; 8 bases align to TRBD1. The CDR3 spans 15 residues. With 0 bases clipped from V and 5 bases from J, the junction kept 7 bases outside the gene matches. CDR1 is SGHRS and CDR2 is YFSETQ in the germline V gene.